This T cell receptor beta chain came from a study of T-cell reconstitution after alpha-beta-depleted transplantation in children. Study-level findings and limits: Surviving recipient T cells and intrathymic progenitors accounted for some patients' high TCRbeta diversity at day 60. Among T cells one year after transplant, newly produced cells accounted for most counts and diversity.

Trimming stripped 5 bases from V and 5 bases from J, with 12 bases between. This CDR3 has 14 residues. Germline CDR1 and CDR2: MDHEN and SYDVKM. A library of TCRbeta sequences, prepared with unique molecular identifiers, was generated. TCRdb recomputed calls from the PCR reads with MiXCR, one row per CDR3 protein. The data show about 440,000 distinct CDR3 sequences, over 40% seen once. Comment on this clonotype: Antigen unknown.

The material was PBMCs, obtained before TCRalphabeta/CD19-depleted stem cell transplant. The source is a girl aged 2-10 years with aplastic anemia, due to receive a stem cell transplant. V usage is TRBV28 and J usage is TRBJ2-2, with D unresolved. CDR3: CASSPRRRTGELFF. CDR3 nucleotide sequence: TGTGCCAGCAGTCCCCGGCGGCGGACCGGGGAGCTGTTTTTT.